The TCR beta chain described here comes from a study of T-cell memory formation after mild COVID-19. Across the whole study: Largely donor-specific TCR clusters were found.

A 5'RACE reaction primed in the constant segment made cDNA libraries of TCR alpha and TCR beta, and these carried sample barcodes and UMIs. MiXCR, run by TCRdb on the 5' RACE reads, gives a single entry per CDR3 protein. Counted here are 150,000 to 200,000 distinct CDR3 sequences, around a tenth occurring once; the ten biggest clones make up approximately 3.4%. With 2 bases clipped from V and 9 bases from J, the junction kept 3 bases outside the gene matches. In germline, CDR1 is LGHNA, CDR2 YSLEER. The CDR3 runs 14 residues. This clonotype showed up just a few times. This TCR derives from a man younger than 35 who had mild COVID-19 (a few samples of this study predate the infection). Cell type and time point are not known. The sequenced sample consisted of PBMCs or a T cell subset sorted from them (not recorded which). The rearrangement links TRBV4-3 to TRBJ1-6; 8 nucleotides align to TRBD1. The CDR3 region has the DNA TGCGCCAGCAGCCAACAGGGGGCGGGTTCACCCCTCCACTTT. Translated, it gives CASSQQGAGSPLHF.